The rows below give T cell receptor beta chains drawn from one sample of a study of early stage breast cancer tumors. The data were produced by immunoSEQ multiplex PCR, yet TCRdb's version contains in-frame clones alone and is incomplete. This sample carries about 41,000 clones, 70% to 80% of them seen once, and the ten largest clones take around 6.7%. What was sequenced was blood. Receptors originate from a person aged 50-59 years with breast cancer. Both conserved end residues are part of each CDR3. D genes are given only for firm matches. Part of the rows lack a size; the others show once, few, many or a class for expanded clones.

V	J	size	D	CDR3	DNA
TRBV27	TRBJ1-5	few	TRBD1	CASSLSTGSNQPQHF	TGTGCCAGCAGTTTATCGACAGGGAGCAATCAGCCCCAGCATTTT
TRBV5-1	TRBJ1-6	.	TRBD1	CASSFLQGQNSPLHF	TGCGCCAGCAGCTTCTTACAGGGGCAAAATTCACCCCTCCACTTT
TRBV18	TRBJ1-2	.	.	CASSATGDSGYTF	TGTGCCAGCTCGGCAACCGGGGATTCGGGCTACACCTTC
TRBV2	TRBJ1-2	.	TRBD1	CASSPDRGDYGYTF	TGTGCCAGCAGTCCTGACAGGGGAGACTATGGCTACACCTTC
TRBV7-2	TRBJ2-5	once	.	CASSLDREETQYF	TGTGCCAGCAGCTTAGACAGGGAAGAGACCCAGTACTTC
TRBV6-5	TRBJ2-1	.	TRBD1	CASRRQGDLYNEQFF	TGTGCCAGCAGGAGACAGGGCGACCTCTACAATGAGCAGTTCTTC
TRBV19	TRBJ2-1	.	TRBD2	CASSIGTSGGNEQFF	TGTGCCAGTAGTATTGGGACTAGCGGGGGCAATGAGCAGTTCTTC
TRBV2	TRBJ2-2	.	TRBD2	CASSNLAGGRTGELFF	TGTGCCAGCAGTAACTTAGCGGGGGGGCGAACCGGGGAGCTGTTTTTT
TRBV7-7	TRBJ2-5	few	.	CASSVGGQETQYF	TGTGCTAGCAGCGTTGGGGGGCAAGAGACCCAGTACTTC
TRBV9	TRBJ2-3	.	.	CASSVEQLEPQDTQYF	TGTGCCAGCAGCGTAGAGCAACTAGAGCCCCAGGATACGCAGTATTTT
TRBV5-1	TRBJ1-1	few	TRBD1	CASSLGTGLNTEAFF	TGCGCCAGCAGCTTGGGGACAGGGTTGAACACTGAAGCTTTCTTT
TRBV6-5	TRBJ1-1	few	.	CASSYSRGMNTEAFF	TGTGCCAGCAGTTACTCGAGGGGGATGAACACTGAAGCTTTCTTT
TRBV30	TRBJ1-5	.	TRBD1	CAWSDQGAQPQHF	TGTGCCTGGAGTGACCAGGGGGCCCAGCCCCAGCATTTT
TRBV13	TRBJ2-7	.	TRBD1	CASSAPGTGDYEQYF	TGTGCCAGCAGCGCACCCGGGACAGGGGACTACGAGCAGTACTTC
TRBV11-2	TRBJ2-5	.	.	CASSFMGRETQYF	TGTGCCAGCAGCTTTATGGGGAGGGAGACCCAGTACTTC
TRBV25-1	TRBJ2-2	.	TRBD1	CASSEFARGDRYTGELFF	TGTGCCAGCAGTGAATTTGCCAGAGGGGACAGGTACACCGGGGAGCTGTTTTTT
TRBV7-5	TRBJ2-2	few	.	CARSTGTGIPGELFF	TGTGCCAGAAGCACCGGGACAGGGATCCCCGGGGAGCTGTTTTTT
TRBV9	TRBJ1-6	.	.	CASSVGSVIYNSPLHF	TGTGCCAGCAGCGTCGGGTCTGTGATATATAATTCACCCCTCCACTTT
TRBV14	TRBJ1-5	.	.	CASSRGRNQPQHF	TGTGCCAGCAGTAGGGGCCGCAATCAGCCCCAGCATTTT
TRBV6-6	TRBJ2-3	.	.	CASGAEITDTQYF	TGTGCCAGCGGGGCGGAGATCACAGATACGCAGTATTTT
TRBV9	TRBJ2-3	.	TRBD2	CASSVAGGATDTQYF	TGTGCCAGCAGTGTAGCGGGGGGGGCCACAGATACGCAGTATTTT
TRBV19	TRBJ1-5	.	.	CASSRDANQPQHF	TGTGCCAGTAGCAGGGATGCGAATCAGCCCCAGCATTTT
TRBV7-2	TRBJ1-1	few	.	CASSSRGTVSEAFF	TGTGCCAGCAGCTCCCGCGGGACCGTCTCTGAAGCTTTCTTT
TRBV6-5	TRBJ1-1	.	.	CASSYEENTEAFF	TGTGCCAGCAGTTACGAGGAGAACACTGAAGCTTTCTTT
TRBV2	TRBJ1-1	.	.	CASSEAPLDLRF	TGTGCCAGCAGTGAAGCGCCTCTTGATCTCAGATTT
TRBV2	TRBJ2-5	.	.	CASSDRRLIETQYF	TGTGCCAGCAGTGACAGGAGGTTGATAGAGACCCAGTACTTC
TRBV4-1	TRBJ2-3	.	TRBD1	CASSARQGASTDTQYF	TGCGCCAGCAGCGCCCGACAGGGCGCTAGCACAGATACGCAGTATTTT
TRBV4-2	TRBJ2-2	.	.	CASSQYLAGELFF	TGTGCCAGCAGCCAATATCTAGCCGGGGAGCTGTTTTTT
TRBV2	TRBJ2-1	.	.	CASSALASVNHEQFF	TGTGCCAGCAGCGCTCTAGCGTCGGTCAATCATGAGCAGTTCTTC
TRBV6-1	TRBJ1-1	.	.	CASSEANGLNTEAFF	TGTGCCAGCAGTGAAGCAAATGGCTTGAACACTGAAGCTTTCTTT
TRBV25-1	TRBJ2-3	.	.	CASARSGAPSTQYF	TGTGCCAGCGCGCGATCCGGAGCCCCTAGTACGCAGTATTTT
TRBV25-1	TRBJ1-6	few	.	CASKGDKASPLHF	TGTGCCAGTAAGGGGGACAAGGCTTCACCCCTCCACTTT
TRBV2	TRBJ1-2	few	TRBD1	CASSGTGGAYGYTF	TGTGCCAGCAGTGGGACAGGGGGCGCCTATGGCTACACCTTC
TRBV6-5	TRBJ2-2	.	TRBD2	CASSYSSTSGGGELFF	TGTGCCAGCAGTTACTCGAGTACTAGCGGTGGCGGGGAGCTGTTTTTT
TRBV7-2	TRBJ2-4	once	.	CASSLDSSGENIQYF	TGTGCCAGCAGCTTAGATAGTAGCGGTGAAAACATTCAGTACTTC
TRBV10-3	TRBJ2-7	few	.	CAISESKSSYEQYF	TGTGCCATCAGTGAGTCAAAGAGCTCCTACGAGCAGTACTTC
TRBV7-2	TRBJ2-1	once	TRBD2	CASSLNDGTSGQFF	TGTGCCAGCAGCCTCAATGACGGGACTAGCGGACAGTTCTTC
TRBV7-6	TRBJ2-5	.	TRBD2	CASSLGGGETQYF	TGTGCCAGCAGCTTAGGGGGGGGAGAGACCCAGTACTTC
TRBV11-3	TRBJ2-1	.	TRBD2	CASSDLELAGIYNEQFF	TGTGCCAGCAGCGACTTAGAGCTAGCGGGAATATACAATGAGCAGTTCTTC
TRBV2	TRBJ2-7	.	TRBD1	CASEADRGPYEQYF	TGTGCCAGCGAAGCAGACAGGGGTCCCTACGAGCAGTACTTC
TRBV19	TRBJ1-1	.	.	CASSITTNRANTEAFF	TGTGCCAGTAGTATTACGACTAACAGGGCGAACACTGAAGCTTTCTTT
TRBV7-2	TRBJ2-7	.	TRBD2	CASSFDLAGAYEQYF	TGTGCCAGCAGTTTTGACCTAGCGGGAGCCTACGAGCAGTACTTC
TRBV6-4	TRBJ2-3	.	TRBD2	CASSDTSGSVNTQYF	TGTGCCAGCAGTGACACTAGCGGGAGTGTCAATACGCAGTATTTT
TRBV27	TRBJ2-7	.	TRBD1	CASITGTGNHEQYF	TGTGCCAGCATTACCGGGACAGGGAACCACGAGCAGTACTTC
TRBV5-1	TRBJ2-7	few	.	CASSLQVKTSGEQYF	TGCGCCAGCAGCTTACAGGTTAAGACCTCCGGCGAGCAGTACTTC
TRBV2	TRBJ2-5	.	TRBD2	CASSAGLAGVNKETQYF	TGTGCCAGCAGTGCGGGACTAGCGGGGGTGAACAAAGAGACCCAGTACTTC
TRBV28	TRBJ2-7	.	TRBD2	CASSSPTGRNYEQYF	TGTGCCAGCAGTTCCCCGACCGGGAGGAACTACGAGCAGTACTTC
TRBV19	TRBJ2-7	.	TRBD2	CASTFDEGLAGSYEQYF	TGTGCCAGTACCTTTGATGAGGGACTAGCGGGATCCTACGAGCAGTACTTC